This TCR beta chain was sequenced for a study of CD8+ T cells in alopecia areata. Following extraction, RNA underwent reverse transcription to cDNA, which served as the sequencing template. Method: immunoSEQ multiplex PCR; TCRdb's copy keeps in-frame clones and lacks some. The table shows 190,000 or so clones, with about 60% occurring only once. Treatment given: oral pan-JAK inhibitor, 5-10 mg twice daily. The CDR3 spans 14 residues. Trimming shortened V by 0 bases and J by 7 bases, and 13 bases separated the two germline ends. Germline CDR1 reads MNHEY; CDR2 reads SVGAGI. The specimen comprised CD8+ T cells sorted from blood, sampled at week 24, from a patient treated with tofacitinib. This receptor was taken from a human donor with alopecia areata. This rearrangement joins TRBV6-5 to TRBJ2-7; D could derive from TRBD1 or TRBD2 (5 bases each). CDR3 coding DNA: TGTGCCAGCAGTTACTCCGGGGACGGCAGAGAGCAGTACTTC. It specifies CASSYSGDGREQYF.